One T cell receptor (beta chain) is described in this entry. This specimen comes from a study of blood T cell repertoires in COVID-19. V gave up 4 bases and J gave up 10 bases; unmatched junction bases: 7. The germline V gene has CDR1 KGHDR and CDR2 SFDVKD. The CDR3 totals 14 residues. Data came from immunoSEQ multiplex PCR; TCRdb stores just in-frame clones and leaves some out. The sample shows about 280,000 clones, about four fifths of them seen only once. The sequencing sample was made of PBMCs or T cells enriched from blood (not recorded which). The chain is built from TRBV24-1 and TRBJ2-2; 8 bases agree with TRBD1. The TCR originated in a man aged 40-55 years who had been exposed to COVID-19. DNA for the CDR3: TGTGCCACCAGTGACCGCCAGGGGGCTAAGGAGCTGTTTTTT. Protein sequence: CATSDRQGAKELFF.